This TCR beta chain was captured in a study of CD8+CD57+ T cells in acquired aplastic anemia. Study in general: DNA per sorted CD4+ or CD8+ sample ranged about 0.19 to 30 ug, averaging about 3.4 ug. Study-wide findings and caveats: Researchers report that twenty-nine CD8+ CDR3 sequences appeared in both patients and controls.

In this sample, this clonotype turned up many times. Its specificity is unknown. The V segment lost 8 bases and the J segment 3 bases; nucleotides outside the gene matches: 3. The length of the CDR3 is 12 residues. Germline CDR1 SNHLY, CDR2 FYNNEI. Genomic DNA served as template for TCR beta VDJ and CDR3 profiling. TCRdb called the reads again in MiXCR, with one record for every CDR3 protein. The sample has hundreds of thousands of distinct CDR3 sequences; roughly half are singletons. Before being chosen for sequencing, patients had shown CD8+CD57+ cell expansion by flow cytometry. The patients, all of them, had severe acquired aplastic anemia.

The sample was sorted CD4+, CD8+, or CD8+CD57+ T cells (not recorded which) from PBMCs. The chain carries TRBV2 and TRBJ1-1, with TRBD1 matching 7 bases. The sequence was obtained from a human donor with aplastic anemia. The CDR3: CASVGGYTEAFF. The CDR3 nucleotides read TGTGCCAGCGTAGGGGGCTACACTGAAGCTTTCTTT.